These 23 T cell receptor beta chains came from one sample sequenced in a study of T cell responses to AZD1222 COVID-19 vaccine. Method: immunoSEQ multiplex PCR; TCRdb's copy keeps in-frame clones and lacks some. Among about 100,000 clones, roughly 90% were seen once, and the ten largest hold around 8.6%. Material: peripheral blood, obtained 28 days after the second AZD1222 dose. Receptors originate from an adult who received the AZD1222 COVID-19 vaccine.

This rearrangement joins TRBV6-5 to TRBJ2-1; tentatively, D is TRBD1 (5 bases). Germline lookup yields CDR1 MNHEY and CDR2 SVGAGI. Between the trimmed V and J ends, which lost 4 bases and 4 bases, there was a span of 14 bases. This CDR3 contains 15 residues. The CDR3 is CASSLERGLYNEQFF. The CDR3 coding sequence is TGTGCCAGCAGTTTAGAAAGGGGCTTGTACAATGAGCAGTTCTTC.

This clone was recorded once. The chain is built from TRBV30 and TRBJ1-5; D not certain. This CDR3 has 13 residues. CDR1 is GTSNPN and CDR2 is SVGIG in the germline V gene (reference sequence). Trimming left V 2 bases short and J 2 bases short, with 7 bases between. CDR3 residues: CAWSTGGNQPQHF. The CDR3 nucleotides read TGTGCCTGGAGTACGGGTGGCAATCAGCCCCAGCATTTT. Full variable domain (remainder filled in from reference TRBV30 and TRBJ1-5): SQTIHQWPATLVQPVGSPLSLECTVEGTSNPNLYWYRQAAGRGLQLLFYSVGIGQISSEVPQNLSASRPQDRQFILSSKKLLLSDSGFYLCAWSTGGNQPQHFGDGTRLSIL.

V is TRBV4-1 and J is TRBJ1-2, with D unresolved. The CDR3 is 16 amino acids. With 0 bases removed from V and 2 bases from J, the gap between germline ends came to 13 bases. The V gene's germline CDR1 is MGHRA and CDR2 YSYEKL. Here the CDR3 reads CASSQDFNQPNYGYTF. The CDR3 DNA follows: TGCGCCAGCAGCCAAGATTTTAATCAACCAAACTATGGCTACACCTTC.

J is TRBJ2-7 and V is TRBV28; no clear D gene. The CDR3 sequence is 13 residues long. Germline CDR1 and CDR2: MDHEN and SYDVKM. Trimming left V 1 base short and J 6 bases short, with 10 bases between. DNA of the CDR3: TGTGCCAGCAGTTTATCCCCCCTAGGCGAGCAGTACTTC. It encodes CASSLSPLGEQYF. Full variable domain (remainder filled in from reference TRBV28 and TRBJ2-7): DVKVTQSSRYLVKRTGEKVFLECVQDMDHENMFWYRQDPGLGLRLIYFSYDVKMKEKGDIPEGYSVSREKKERFSLILESASTNQTSMYLCASSLSPLGEQYFGPGTRLTVT.

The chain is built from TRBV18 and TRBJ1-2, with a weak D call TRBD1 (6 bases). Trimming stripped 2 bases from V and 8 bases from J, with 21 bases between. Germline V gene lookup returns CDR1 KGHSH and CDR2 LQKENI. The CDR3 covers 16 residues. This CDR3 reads CASSPSESGGGWGYTF. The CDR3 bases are TGTGCCAGCTCACCATCAGAGTCCGGGGGCGGATGGGGCTACACCTTC.

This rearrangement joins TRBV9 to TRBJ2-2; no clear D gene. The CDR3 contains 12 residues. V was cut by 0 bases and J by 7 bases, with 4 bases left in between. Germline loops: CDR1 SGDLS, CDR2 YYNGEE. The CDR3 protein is CASSVGGGELFF. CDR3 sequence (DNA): TGTGCCAGCAGCGTAGGAGGCGGGGAGCTGTTTTTT.

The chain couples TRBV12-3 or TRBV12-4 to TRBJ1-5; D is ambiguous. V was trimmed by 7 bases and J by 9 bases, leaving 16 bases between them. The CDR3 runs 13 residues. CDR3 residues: CASNWGGMMPQHF. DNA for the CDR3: TGTGCCAGCAACTGGGGAGGGATGATGCCCCAGCATTTT.

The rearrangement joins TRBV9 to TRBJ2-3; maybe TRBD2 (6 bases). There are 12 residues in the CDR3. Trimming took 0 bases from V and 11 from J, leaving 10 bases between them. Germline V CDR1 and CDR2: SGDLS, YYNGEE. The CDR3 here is CASSVGEEGQYF. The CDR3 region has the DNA TGTGCCAGCAGCGTAGGGGAGGAGGGGCAGTATTTT.

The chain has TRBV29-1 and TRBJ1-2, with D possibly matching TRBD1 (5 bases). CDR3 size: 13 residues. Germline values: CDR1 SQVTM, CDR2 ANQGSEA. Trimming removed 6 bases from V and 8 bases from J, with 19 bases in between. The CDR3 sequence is CSVGDQSSRGYTF. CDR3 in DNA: TGCAGCGTCGGGGACCAATCTTCAAGAGGCTACACCTTC.

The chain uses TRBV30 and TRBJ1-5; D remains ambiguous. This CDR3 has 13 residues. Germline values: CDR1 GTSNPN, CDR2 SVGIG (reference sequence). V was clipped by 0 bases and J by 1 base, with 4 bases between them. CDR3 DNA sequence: TGTGCCTGGAGTGTGGACAGCAATCAGCCCCAGCATTTT. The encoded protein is CAWSVDSNQPQHF.

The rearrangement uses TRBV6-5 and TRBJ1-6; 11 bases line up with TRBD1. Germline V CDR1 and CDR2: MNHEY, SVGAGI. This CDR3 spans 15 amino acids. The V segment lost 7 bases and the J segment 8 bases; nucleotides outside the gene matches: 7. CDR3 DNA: TGTGCCAGCAACCCGGACAGGGGGCTTTATTCACCCCTCCACTTT. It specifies CASNPDRGLYSPLHF.

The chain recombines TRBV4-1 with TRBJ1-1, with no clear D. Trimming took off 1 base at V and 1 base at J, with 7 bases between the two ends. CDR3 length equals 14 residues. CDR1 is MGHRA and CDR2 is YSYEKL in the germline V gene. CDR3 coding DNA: TGCGCCAGCAGCCAAGGGTCCTGGAACACTGAAGCTTTCTTT. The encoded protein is CASSQGSWNTEAFF.

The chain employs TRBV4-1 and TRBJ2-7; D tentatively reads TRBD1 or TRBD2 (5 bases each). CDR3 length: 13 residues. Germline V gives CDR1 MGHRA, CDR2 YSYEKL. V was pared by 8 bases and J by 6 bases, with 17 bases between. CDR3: CASAPGVGGEQYF. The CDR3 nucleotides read TGCGCCAGCGCTCCCGGGGTTGGGGGCGAGCAGTACTTC.

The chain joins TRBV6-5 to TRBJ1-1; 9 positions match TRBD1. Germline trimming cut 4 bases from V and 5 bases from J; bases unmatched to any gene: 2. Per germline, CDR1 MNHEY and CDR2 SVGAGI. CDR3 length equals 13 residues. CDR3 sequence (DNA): TGTGCCAGCAGTTGGACAGGGGAGACTGAAGCTTTCTTT. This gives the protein CASSWTGETEAFF.

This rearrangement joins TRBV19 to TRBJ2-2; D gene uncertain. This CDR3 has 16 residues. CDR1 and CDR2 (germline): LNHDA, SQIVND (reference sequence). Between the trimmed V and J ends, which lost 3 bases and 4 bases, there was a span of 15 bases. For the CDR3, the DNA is TGTGCCAGTAGTATTCCCGTGGGCGTAGGCACCGGGGAGCTGTTTTTT. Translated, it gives CASSIPVGVGTGELFF.

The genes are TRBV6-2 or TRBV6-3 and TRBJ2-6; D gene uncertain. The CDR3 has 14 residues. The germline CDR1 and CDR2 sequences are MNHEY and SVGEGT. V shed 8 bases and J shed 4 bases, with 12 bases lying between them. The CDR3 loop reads CASRRTSGANVLTF. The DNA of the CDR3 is TGTGCCAGCCGCCGTACCTCCGGGGCCAACGTCCTGACTTTC.

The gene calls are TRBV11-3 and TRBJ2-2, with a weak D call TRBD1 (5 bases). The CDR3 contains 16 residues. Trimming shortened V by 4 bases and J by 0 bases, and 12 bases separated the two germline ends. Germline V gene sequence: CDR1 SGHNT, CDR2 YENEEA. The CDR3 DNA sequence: TGTGCCAGCAGCTCCGGCTCCAGGGCGAACACCGGGGAGCTGTTTTTT. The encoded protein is CASSSGSRANTGELFF.

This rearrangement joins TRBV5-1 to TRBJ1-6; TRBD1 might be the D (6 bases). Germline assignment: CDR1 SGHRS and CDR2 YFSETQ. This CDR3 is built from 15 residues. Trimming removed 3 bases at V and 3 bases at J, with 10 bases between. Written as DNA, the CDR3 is TGCGCCAGCAGCTCTAAGGGGGACTATAATTCACCCCTCCACTTT. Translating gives CASSSKGDYNSPLHF.

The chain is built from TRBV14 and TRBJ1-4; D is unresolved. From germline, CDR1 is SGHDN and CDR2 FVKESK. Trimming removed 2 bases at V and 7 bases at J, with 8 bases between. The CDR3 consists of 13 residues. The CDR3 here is CASSQRIGEKLFF. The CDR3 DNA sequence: TGTGCCAGCAGCCAACGGATTGGTGAAAAACTGTTTTTT.

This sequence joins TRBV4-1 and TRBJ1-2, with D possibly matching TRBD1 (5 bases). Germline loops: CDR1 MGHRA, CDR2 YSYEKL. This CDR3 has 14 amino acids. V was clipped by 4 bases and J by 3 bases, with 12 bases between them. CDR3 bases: TGCGCCAGCAGCCCCCCAGGGAAGCACTATGGCTACACCTTC. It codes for CASSPPGKHYGYTF.

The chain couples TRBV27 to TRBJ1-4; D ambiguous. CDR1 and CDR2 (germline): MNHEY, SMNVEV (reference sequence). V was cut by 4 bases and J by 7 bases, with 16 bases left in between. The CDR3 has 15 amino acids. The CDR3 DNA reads TGTGCCAGCAGTTCGGAGGTCACGGGCGGTGAAAAACTGTTTTTT. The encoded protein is CASSSEVTGGEKLFF.

The CDR3: CASSFVEETSPTSTDTQYF. DNA of the CDR3: TGTGCCAGCAGTTTTGTGGAGGAGACTTCCCCTACTAGCACAGATACGCAGTATTTT. This chain connects TRBV28 to TRBJ2-3; a possible D gene is TRBD2 (5 bases). V gave up 3 bases and J gave up 0 bases, with 22 bases separating them. The CDR3 is 19 amino acids. Germline V gene data show CDR1 as MDHEN and CDR2 as SYDVKM.

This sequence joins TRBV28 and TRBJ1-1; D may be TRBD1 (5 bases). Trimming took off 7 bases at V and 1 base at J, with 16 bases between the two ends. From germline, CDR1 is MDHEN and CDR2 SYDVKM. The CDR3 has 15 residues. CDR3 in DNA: TGTGCCAGCATCCTTAGGCGGGGGGGGAACACTGAAGCTTTCTTT. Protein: CASILRRGGNTEAFF.